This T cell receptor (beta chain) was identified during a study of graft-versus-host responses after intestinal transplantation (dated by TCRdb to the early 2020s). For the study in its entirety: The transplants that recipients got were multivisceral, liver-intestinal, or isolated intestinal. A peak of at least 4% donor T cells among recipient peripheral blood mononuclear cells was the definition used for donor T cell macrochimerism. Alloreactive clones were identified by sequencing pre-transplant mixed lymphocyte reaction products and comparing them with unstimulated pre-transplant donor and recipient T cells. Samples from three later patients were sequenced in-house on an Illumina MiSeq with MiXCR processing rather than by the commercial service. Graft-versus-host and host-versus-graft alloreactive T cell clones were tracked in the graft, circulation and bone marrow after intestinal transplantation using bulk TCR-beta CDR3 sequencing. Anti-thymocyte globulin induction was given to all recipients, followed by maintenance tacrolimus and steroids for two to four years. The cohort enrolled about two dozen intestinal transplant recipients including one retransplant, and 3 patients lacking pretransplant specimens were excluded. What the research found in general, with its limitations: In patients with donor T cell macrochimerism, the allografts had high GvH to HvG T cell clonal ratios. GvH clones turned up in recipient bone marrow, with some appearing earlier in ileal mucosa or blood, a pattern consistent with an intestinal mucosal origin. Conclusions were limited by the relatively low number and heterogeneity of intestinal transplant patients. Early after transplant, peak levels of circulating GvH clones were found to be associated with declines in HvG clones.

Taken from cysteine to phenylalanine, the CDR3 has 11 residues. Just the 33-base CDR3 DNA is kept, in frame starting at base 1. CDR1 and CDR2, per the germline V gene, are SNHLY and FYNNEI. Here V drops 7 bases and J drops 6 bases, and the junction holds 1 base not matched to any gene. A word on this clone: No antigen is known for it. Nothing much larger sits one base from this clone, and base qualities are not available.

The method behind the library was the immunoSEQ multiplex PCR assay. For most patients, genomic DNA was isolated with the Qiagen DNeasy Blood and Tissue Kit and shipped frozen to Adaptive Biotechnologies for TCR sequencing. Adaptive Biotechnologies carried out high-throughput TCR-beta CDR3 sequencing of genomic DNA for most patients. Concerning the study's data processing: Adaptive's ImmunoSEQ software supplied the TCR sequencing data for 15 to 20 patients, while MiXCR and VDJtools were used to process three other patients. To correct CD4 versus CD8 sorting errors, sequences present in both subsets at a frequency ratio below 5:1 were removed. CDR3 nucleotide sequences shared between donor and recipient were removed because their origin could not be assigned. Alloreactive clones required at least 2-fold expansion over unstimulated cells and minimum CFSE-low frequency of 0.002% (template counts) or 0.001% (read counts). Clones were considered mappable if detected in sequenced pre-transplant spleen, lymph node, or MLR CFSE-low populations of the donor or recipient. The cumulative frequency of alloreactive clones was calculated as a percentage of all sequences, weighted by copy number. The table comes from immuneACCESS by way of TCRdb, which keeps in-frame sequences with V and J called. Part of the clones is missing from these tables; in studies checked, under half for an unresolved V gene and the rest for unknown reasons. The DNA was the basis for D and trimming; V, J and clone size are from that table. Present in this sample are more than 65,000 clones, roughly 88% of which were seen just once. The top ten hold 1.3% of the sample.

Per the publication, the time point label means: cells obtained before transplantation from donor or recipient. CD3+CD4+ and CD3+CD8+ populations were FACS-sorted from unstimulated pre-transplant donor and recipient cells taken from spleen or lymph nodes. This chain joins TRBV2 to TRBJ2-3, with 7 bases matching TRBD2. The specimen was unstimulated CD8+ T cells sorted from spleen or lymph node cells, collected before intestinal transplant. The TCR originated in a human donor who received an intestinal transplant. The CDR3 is CASTGGDTQYF. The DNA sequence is TGTGCCAGCACCGGGGGGGATACGCAGTATTTT.